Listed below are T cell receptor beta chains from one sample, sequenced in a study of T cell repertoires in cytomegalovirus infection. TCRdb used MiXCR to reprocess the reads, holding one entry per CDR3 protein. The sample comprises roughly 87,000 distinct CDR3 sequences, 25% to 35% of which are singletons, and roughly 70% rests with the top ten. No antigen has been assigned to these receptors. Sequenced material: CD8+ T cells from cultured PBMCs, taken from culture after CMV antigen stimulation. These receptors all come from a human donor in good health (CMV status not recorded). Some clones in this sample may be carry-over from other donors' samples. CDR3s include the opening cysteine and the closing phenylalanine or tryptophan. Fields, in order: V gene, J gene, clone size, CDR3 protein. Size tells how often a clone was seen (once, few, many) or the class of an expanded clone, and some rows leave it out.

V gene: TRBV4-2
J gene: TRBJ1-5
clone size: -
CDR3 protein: CASAEGGSGQPQHF

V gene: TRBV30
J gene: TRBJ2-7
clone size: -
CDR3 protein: CAWSVLGLAAEQYF

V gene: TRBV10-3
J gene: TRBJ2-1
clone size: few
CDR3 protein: CAISRGLALSSYNEQFF

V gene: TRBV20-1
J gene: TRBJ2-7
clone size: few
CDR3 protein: CSARRWGPRDRGFEQYF

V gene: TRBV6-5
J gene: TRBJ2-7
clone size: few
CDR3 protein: CASSKGGRTRGEYSYEQYF

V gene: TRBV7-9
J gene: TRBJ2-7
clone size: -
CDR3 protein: CASSAPPEAEQYF

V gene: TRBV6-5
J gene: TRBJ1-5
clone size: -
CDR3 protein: CASSTGGNQPQHF

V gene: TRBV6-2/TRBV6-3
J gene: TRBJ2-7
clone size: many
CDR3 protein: CASSNTRQGSTYEQYF

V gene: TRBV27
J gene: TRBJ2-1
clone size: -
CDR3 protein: CASKPGSLTYNEQFF

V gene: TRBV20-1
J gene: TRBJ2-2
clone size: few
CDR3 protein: CSARVAGIGTRENTGELFF

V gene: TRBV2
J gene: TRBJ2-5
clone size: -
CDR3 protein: CASSEAGGRRETQYF

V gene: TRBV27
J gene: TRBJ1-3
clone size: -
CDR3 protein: CASSLSWGTGNTIYF

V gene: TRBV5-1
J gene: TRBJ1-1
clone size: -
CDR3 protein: CASSWGRNTEAFF

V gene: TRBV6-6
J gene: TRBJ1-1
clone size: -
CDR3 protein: CASSTGTGKAEAFF

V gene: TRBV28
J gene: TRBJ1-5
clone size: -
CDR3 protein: CASSSFGDQPQHF

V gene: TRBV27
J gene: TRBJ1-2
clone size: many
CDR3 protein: CASSLQGANYGYTF

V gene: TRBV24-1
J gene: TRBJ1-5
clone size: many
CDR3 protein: CATSVGGMSQPQHF

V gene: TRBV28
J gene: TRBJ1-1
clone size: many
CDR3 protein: CASSPPGQGGTEAFF

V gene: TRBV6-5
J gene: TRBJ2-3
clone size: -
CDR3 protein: CASSSSPGTDTQYF

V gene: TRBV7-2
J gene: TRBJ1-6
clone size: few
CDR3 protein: CASSPWGSPLHF

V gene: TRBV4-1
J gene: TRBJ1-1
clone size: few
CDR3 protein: CASSQDGNEAFF

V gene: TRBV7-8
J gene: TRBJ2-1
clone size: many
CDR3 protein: CASSLGTAYNEQFF

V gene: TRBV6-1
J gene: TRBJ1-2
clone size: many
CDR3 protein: CASSPGPYGYTF

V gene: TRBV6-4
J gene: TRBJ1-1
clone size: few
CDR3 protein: CASSEDRYNTEAFF

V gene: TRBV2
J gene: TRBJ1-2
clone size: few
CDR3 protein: CASVRSTGYTF

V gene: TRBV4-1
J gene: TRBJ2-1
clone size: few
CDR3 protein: CASSQDVAKEQFF

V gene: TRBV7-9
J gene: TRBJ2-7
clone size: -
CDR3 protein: CASSSPRSGGMREQYF

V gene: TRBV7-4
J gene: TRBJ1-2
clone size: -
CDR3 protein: CASSLVAAAEDYGYTF

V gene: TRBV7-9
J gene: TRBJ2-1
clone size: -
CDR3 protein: CASSLGGGFYNEQFF

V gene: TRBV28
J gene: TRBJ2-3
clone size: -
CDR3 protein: CASSPGLASGFTDTQYF

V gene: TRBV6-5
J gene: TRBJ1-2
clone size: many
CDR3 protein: CASSYRGDGYTF

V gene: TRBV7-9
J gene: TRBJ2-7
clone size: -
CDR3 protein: CASSPDRGWLYEQYF

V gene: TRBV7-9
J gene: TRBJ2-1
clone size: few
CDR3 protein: CASSRIDWEQFF

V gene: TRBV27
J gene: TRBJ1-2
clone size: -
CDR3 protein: CASSFGQFYGYTF

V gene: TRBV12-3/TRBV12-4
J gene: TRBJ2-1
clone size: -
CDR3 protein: CASTPGGWDRYYNEQFF

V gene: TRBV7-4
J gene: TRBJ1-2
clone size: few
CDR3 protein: CASSLDGTGIYTF

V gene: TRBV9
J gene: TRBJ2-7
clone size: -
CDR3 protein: CASSSNRGSYEQYF

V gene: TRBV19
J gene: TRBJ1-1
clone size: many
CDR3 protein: CASRTVDRETEAFF

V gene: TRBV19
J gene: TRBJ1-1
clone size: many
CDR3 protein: CASSYGDTEAFF

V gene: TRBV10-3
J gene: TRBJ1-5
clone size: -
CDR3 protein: CAISESGAGSNQPQHF

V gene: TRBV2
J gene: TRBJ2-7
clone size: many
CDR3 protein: CASSEKRTGGSYEQYF

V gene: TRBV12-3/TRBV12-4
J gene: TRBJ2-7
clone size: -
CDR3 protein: CASSPGVYEQYF

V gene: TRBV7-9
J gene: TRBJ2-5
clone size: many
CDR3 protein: CASSFGEGRKTQYF

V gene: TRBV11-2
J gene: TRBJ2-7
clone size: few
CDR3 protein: CASSLERLGRGPNYEQYF

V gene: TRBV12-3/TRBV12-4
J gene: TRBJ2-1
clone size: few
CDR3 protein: CASSSGPLAGLSNEQFF

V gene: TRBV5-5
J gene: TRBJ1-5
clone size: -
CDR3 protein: CASSLYWGRDSNQPQHF

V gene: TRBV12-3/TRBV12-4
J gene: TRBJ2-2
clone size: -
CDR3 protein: CASSLSQETGELFF

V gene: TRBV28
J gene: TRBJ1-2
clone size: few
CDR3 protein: CASSLRGPPSNYGYTF

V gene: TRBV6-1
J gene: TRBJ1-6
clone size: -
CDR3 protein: CASSSQPDSPLHF

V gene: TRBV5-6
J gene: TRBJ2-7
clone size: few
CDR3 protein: CASSPRQGRSYEQYF

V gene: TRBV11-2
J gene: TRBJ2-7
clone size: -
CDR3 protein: CASSLDPYRGIFYEQYF

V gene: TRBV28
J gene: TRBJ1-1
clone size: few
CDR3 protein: CASSPQRTGAPEAFF

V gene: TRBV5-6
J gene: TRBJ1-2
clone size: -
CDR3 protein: CASSPRDRGPYGYTF

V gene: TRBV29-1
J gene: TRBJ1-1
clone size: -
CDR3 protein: CSVEVGRDEAFF